This T cell receptor (beta chain) stems from a study of regulatory T cells in long-lasting Graves disease. The junction had 9 bases not matched to a gene; V was cut back by 4 bases and J by 10 bases. The germline gives CDR1 GTSNPN, CDR2 SVGIG (reference sequence). The CDR3 sequence is 15 residues long. As for time point: newly diagnosed GD, antithyroid drugs for less than 3 months. The TCR library was prepared using RNA isolated from PBMCs. Patient provenance is recorded as an endocrinology department in Xi'an, China. TCR beta libraries were built with iRepertoire HTBI primers and Arm-PCR of CDR3 regions. TCRdb reprocessed the multiplex PCR reads with MiXCR, giving one entry per CDR3 protein. The table records under 450,000 distinct CDR3 sequences, 12% of them present only once. This clonotype was counted ten times or more. The antigen is unknown. Points from the study as a whole: Accuracy might have suffered from few samples. Persistent disease exhibited a predilection for TRBV28, TRBJ1-2 and TRBJ2-5.

These same records also appear under a second study, on T cells in Graves' hyperthyroidism and ophthalmopathy.

This sample comprised peripheral blood mononuclear cells (PBMCs), obtained at new diagnosis, from a patient treated with antithyroid drugs. J is TRBJ2-1 and V is TRBV30; 14 positions match TRBD2. This clonotype originated in a woman aged 18-29 years with Graves disease. CDR3 in amino acids: CAWNGGLAGDLEQFF. In DNA form, the CDR3 reads TGTGCCTGGAATGGGGGACTAGCGGGAGATTTGGAGCAGTTCTTC.